The 31 T cell receptor beta chains below all came from one sample that was sequenced in a study of cytomegalovirus exposure and HLA in healthy donors. With 60 Vbeta and 13 Jbeta primers, the PCR was carried out. Some clones are missing from TCRdb's copy, which holds only in-frame ones; the method was immunoSEQ multiplex PCR. The sample holds approximately 140,000 clones; about three quarters are singletons and the top ten take around 1.5%. The sample taken for sequencing was PBMCs. The source of these receptors is a young woman in good health and CMV-seronegative.

V gene TRBV6-1 combines with J gene TRBJ2-1; D might be TRBD2 (6 bases). Germline V gives CDR1 MNHNS, CDR2 SASEGT. The CDR3 contains 15 residues. V lost 5 bases and J 4 bases, leaving 15 bases between the germline ends. The CDR3 protein is CASSQTSSDYNEQFF. The CDR3, as DNA: TGTGCCAGCAGTCAAACTAGCAGTGATTACAATGAGCAGTTCTTC.

The CDR3 bases are TGCGCCAGCAGCTTGGGGGCTAGCGGATATCCAGATACGCAGTATTTT. It specifies CASSLGASGYPDTQYF. The chain employs TRBV5-1 and TRBJ2-3, with 7 positions matching TRBD2. Trimming removed 0 bases from V and 4 bases from J; junction bases left unmatched: 8. Germline assignment: CDR1 SGHRS and CDR2 YFSETQ. The CDR3 has 16 residues. The complete variable domain, with remaining parts taken from reference TRBV5-1 and TRBJ2-3, reads KAGVTQTPRYLIKTRGQQVTLSCSPISGHRSVSWYQQTPGQGLQFLFEYFSETQRNKGNFPGRFSGRQFSNSRSEMNVSTLELGDSALYLCASSLGASGYPDTQYFGPGTRLTVL.

The chain carries TRBV9 and TRBJ2-5, with 11 positions matching TRBD2. The CDR3 extends over 17 amino acids. The V gene end was trimmed by 0 bases and the J gene end by 3 bases; junction bases not matched to a gene: 7. Germline V CDR1 and CDR2: SGDLS, YYNGEE. The CDR3 DNA reads as TGTGCCAGCAGCGTAGGCCCACTAGCGGGAGCAAAAGAGACCCAGTACTTC. This encodes CASSVGPLAGAKETQYF.

This chain links TRBV6-5 with TRBJ2-1; 7 bases fit TRBD2. Looked up from germline, CDR1 is MNHEY and CDR2 is SVGAGI. The CDR3 covers 14 residues. V shed 4 bases, J shed 6 bases, and the junction held 6 bases outside the gene matches. This CDR3 reads CASSFRTRLNEQFF. Written as DNA, the CDR3 is TGTGCCAGCAGTTTCCGGACTAGGCTCAATGAGCAGTTCTTC.

This clone appeared a single time. CDR3: CASSVGLADQETQYF. The CDR3 DNA follows: TGTGCCAGCAGCGTGGGACTAGCGGACCAAGAGACCCAGTACTTC. The chain joins TRBV7-9 to TRBJ2-5, with TRBD2 matching over 11 bases. V lost 5 bases to trimming and J lost 0 bases; unmatched junction nucleotides: 2. The CDR3 is 15 amino acids. From germline, CDR1 is SEHNR and CDR2 FQNEAQ (reference sequence).

The chain uses TRBV30 and TRBJ1-4, with 9 positions matching TRBD1. The length of the CDR3 is 13 residues. Trimming cost V 5 bases and J 13 bases; bases outside gene matches: 11. The germline V gene encodes CDR1 GTSNPN and CDR2 SVGIG (reference sequence). The CDR3 here is CAWGQGQGLGLFF. The CDR3 region has the DNA TGTGCCTGGGGACAGGGGCAGGGTCTCGGACTGTTTTTT.

This chain connects TRBV5-1 to TRBJ2-1; TRBD2 aligns across 9 bases. The germline CDR1 and CDR2 sequences are SGHRS and YFSETQ. J lost 4 bases, V lost 7 bases, and 6 bases had no gene match. This CDR3 has 14 residues. As DNA, the CDR3 is TGCGCCAGCGGGGGGGGACTAGCTTACAATGAGCAGTTCTTC. Amino acids: CASGGGLAYNEQFF.

The rearrangement uses TRBV6-1 and TRBJ1-3; TRBD1 matches at 9 bases. The CDR3 covers 18 residues. V lost 4 bases, J lost 0 bases, and 10 bases stayed unmatched. Germline values: CDR1 MNHNS, CDR2 SASEGT. CDR3 nucleotides: TGTGCCAGCAGTGTCGGGACAGGGATGGTGGGCTCTGGAAACACCATATATTTT. Protein product: CASSVGTGMVGSGNTIYF.

V is TRBV18 and J is TRBJ2-5, with 12 bases aligning to TRBD1. With 3 bases clipped from V and 4 bases from J, the junction kept 3 bases outside the gene matches. Germline CDR1 and CDR2: KGHSH and LQKENI. The CDR3 consists of 15 residues. CDR3 residues: CASSPGQGAGETQYF. CDR3 nucleotide sequence: TGTGCCAGCTCACCGGGACAGGGGGCCGGAGAGACCCAGTACTTC. Full variable domain (outside the CDR3, taken from reference TRBV18 and TRBJ2-5): NAGVMQNPRHLVRRRGQEARLRCSPMKGHSHVYWYRQLPEEGLKFMVYLQKENIIDESGMPKERFSAEFPKEGPSILRIQQVVRGDSAAYFCASSPGQGAGETQYFGPGTRLLVL.

V is TRBV19 and J is TRBJ1-4; D not resolved. This CDR3 has 12 amino acids. Trimming pared 5 bases from V and 4 bases from J, leaving 5 bases between. In germline, CDR1 is LNHDA, CDR2 SQIVND (reference sequence). In DNA, the CDR3 is TGTGCCAGTAGTGTGCGTAATGAAAAACTGTTTTTT. Its translation: CASSVRNEKLFF.

The rearrangement joins TRBV5-1 to TRBJ2-1; TRBD2 aligns across 10 bases. There are 14 residues in the CDR3. The V gene's germline CDR1 is SGHRS and CDR2 YFSETQ. V trimming: 2 bases; J trimming: 7 bases; junction bases outside the gene matches: 3. This CDR3 is CASSLPSGSNEQFF. CDR3 in DNA: TGCGCCAGCAGCTTACCTAGCGGGAGTAATGAGCAGTTCTTC.

This clone was picked up a small number of times. The rearrangement links TRBV5-6 to TRBJ2-7; TRBD1 might be the D (6 bases). CDR1 is SGHDT and CDR2 is YYEEEE in the germline V gene. Trimming removed 1 base at V and 7 bases at J, with 15 bases between. The CDR3 extends over 14 amino acids. CDR3 in DNA: TGTGCCAGCAGCTTGTTTGCAGGGGCAAGAGAGCAGTACTTC. Its translation is CASSLFAGAREQYF.

In this sample, this clone turned up once. The gene calls are TRBV5-5 and TRBJ1-2, with D perhaps matching TRBD1 (6 bases). Per the germline V gene, CDR1 is SGHKS and CDR2 is YYEKEE (reference sequence). The V and J ends lost 2 bases and 10 bases respectively, with 15 bases between them. The CDR3 contains 13 residues. For the CDR3, the DNA is TGTGCCAGCAGCTTAGTCCCAGGGGATACCTACACCTTC. It is translated as CASSLVPGDTYTF.

The V gene is TRBV5-4, the J gene TRBJ1-5; D remains ambiguous. Germline V gives CDR1 SGHNT, CDR2 YYREEE (reference sequence). The V end lost 2 bases, the J end lost 1 base, and 7 bases lay between the germline ends. The CDR3 totals 14 residues. The DNA of the CDR3 is TGTGCCAGCAGCTTTATGGGCAGCAATCAGCCCCAGCATTTT. This translates into CASSFMGSNQPQHF.

This clone was observed once. This chain joins TRBV27 and TRBJ2-1; the D gene is possibly TRBD1 (6 bases). Germline CDR1 MNHEY, CDR2 SMNVEV (reference sequence). V lost 7 bases to trimming and J lost 8 bases, with 9 bases between them. The CDR3 has 11 residues. CDR3 amino acids: CASTQGDEQFF. The DNA for the CDR3 is TGTGCCAGCACACAGGGCGATGAGCAGTTCTTC.

The rearrangement joins TRBV4-1 to TRBJ2-7, with 7 bases fitting TRBD2. Germline CDR1 MGHRA, CDR2 YSYEKL. V gave up 0 bases and J gave up 3 bases; unmatched junction bases: 8. The CDR3 length is 16 residues. The CDR3: CASSQDLGGGVYEQYF. The CDR3 nucleotides are TGCGCCAGCAGCCAAGATCTGGGGGGAGGGGTCTACGAGCAGTACTTC.

The rearrangement uses TRBV27 and TRBJ1-1, with D unresolved. V gave up 2 bases and J gave up 7 bases, with 11 bases separating them. Germline-derived CDR1 and CDR2 are MNHEY and SMNVEV (reference sequence). The CDR3 covers 13 residues. The CDR3 loop reads CASSLGQSNEAFF. CDR3 coding DNA: TGTGCCAGCAGTTTAGGGCAGAGTAATGAAGCTTTCTTT.

The chain links TRBV7-9 to TRBJ1-2; 7 bases agree with TRBD1. The V segment lost 3 bases and the J segment 4 bases; nucleotides outside the gene matches: 17. This CDR3 comprises 18 residues. Germline CDR1 reads SEHNR; CDR2 reads FQNEAQ (reference sequence). The CDR3, as DNA: TGTGCCAGCAGCTTGAGTGTCGGGCGACAGGGACTCAGCTATGGCTACACCTTC. Translating gives CASSLSVGRQGLSYGYTF.

This clone was picked up one time. This chain links TRBV10-1 with TRBJ1-1; D gene ambiguous. The CDR3 sequence is 13 residues long. V was shortened by 2 bases and J by 2 bases, with 6 bases between the two germline ends. Germline V gene data show CDR1 as WNHNN and CDR2 as SYGVQD (reference sequence). Here the CDR3 reads CASSESGNTEAFF. The CDR3 DNA reads as TGCGCCAGCAGTGAGAGCGGTAACACTGAAGCTTTCTTT.

This sequence joins TRBV15 and TRBJ2-4; D is perhaps TRBD1 (5 bases). The CDR3 contains 16 residues. CDR1 and CDR2 (germline): LNHNV, YYDKDF (reference sequence). V was trimmed by 1 base and J by 1 base, leaving 11 bases between them. The CDR3 region is CATSRGRVEAKNIQYF. The CDR3 DNA follows: TGTGCCACCAGCAGAGGCAGGGTTGAGGCCAAAAACATTCAGTACTTC.

This clone turned up a few times. The rearrangement uses TRBV7-8 and TRBJ2-7; TRBD2 matches 9 bases. The ends lost 5 bases at V and 0 bases at J; junction bases unmatched: 8. This CDR3 spans 16 amino acids. Germline CDR1 is SGHVS and CDR2 is FQNEAQ. CDR3 residues: CASSTLAGASSYEQYF. The DNA of the CDR3 is TGTGCCAGCAGCACCTTAGCGGGAGCTAGCTCCTACGAGCAGTACTTC.

CDR3 nucleotide sequence: TGTGCCAGCAGCTTAGGCCTAGCGGGAGTCGGGGAGCTGTTTTTT. Amino acid sequence: CASSLGLAGVGELFF. The chain employs TRBV7-2 and TRBJ2-2, with TRBD2 identical over 10 bases. After removal of 1 base from V and 7 bases from J, the junction contained 3 bases not matched to a gene. This CDR3 spans 15 amino acids. Germline-derived CDR1 and CDR2 are SGHTA and FQGNSA.

This chain links TRBV15 with TRBJ1-2, with D uncertain. V was cut by 0 bases and J by 8 bases, with 13 bases left in between. The CDR3 has 14 residues. Per the germline V gene, CDR1 is LNHNV and CDR2 is YYDKDF (reference sequence). The CDR3: CATSRDVAGNGYTF. The DNA of the CDR3 is TGTGCCACCAGCAGAGATGTGGCAGGCAACGGCTACACCTTC. Drawing the rest from reference TRBV15 and TRBJ1-2, the complete variable domain is DAMVIQNPRYQVTQFGKPVTLSCSQTLNHNVMYWYQQKSSQAPKLLFHYYDKDFNNEADTPDNFQSRRPNTSFCFLDIRSPGLGDTAMYLCATSRDVAGNGYTFGSGTRLTVV.

The J gene is TRBJ1-1, the V gene TRBV9, with 8 positions matching TRBD1. The V segment lost 0 bases and the J segment 7 bases; nucleotides outside the gene matches: 8. The CDR3 has 15 amino acids. Germline CDR1 and CDR2: SGDLS and YYNGEE. The DNA of the CDR3 is TGTGCCAGCAGCGTAGCTCCAGGGGGCAGGGGTGAAGCTTTCTTT. It is translated as CASSVAPGGRGEAFF.

The V gene is TRBV6-5, the J gene TRBJ1-2; D may be TRBD1 (5 bases). With 2 bases removed from V and 7 bases from J, the gap between germline ends came to 14 bases. The CDR3 spans 14 residues. Germline assignment: CDR1 MNHEY and CDR2 SVGAGI. The CDR3 spells CASSYTFYGGGYTF. CDR3 DNA sequence: TGTGCCAGCAGTTACACCTTTTACGGGGGTGGCTACACCTTC.

The chain recombines TRBV7-9 with TRBJ1-3; 8 bases are a match to TRBD1. CDR1 is SEHNR, CDR2 FQNEAQ, per germline (reference sequence). V shed 5 bases, J shed 2 bases, and the junction held 5 bases outside the gene matches. The length of the CDR3 is 15 residues. Written as DNA, the CDR3 is TGTGCCAGCAGCCCAACGACAGGGGCTGGAAACACCATATATTTT. It is translated as CASSPTTGAGNTIYF.

The sample holds one count of this clone. V and J are TRBV2 and TRBJ2-4; weak D call: TRBD2 (5 bases). The CDR3 length is 14 residues. V was cut by 6 bases and J by 6 bases, with 15 bases left in between. Germline assignment: CDR1 SNHLY and CDR2 FYNNEI. CDR3 residues: CASRASSGRNIQYF. DNA for the CDR3: TGTGCCAGCAGAGCTAGCTCCGGGCGAAACATTCAGTACTTC.

The genes are TRBV5-1 and TRBJ2-3; tentative D call: TRBD2 (5 bases). This CDR3 comprises 16 residues. Trimming left V 4 bases short and J 0 bases short, with 15 bases between. Germline V lookup: CDR1 SGHRS, CDR2 YFSETQ. CDR3 residues: CASSLSPAGSTDTQYF. The DNA for the CDR3 is TGCGCCAGCAGCCTCAGTCCCGCGGGTAGCACAGATACGCAGTATTTT.

The chain links TRBV5-6 to TRBJ2-4; 10 nucleotides line up with TRBD2. This CDR3 has 14 residues. Per the germline V gene, CDR1 is SGHDT and CDR2 is YYEEEE. Trimming at V came to 7 bases and at J to 9 bases, leaving 10 bases not matched to a gene. The CDR3 loop is CASRPAGGPVIQYF. DNA of the CDR3: TGTGCCAGCCGGCCAGCGGGAGGGCCTGTCATTCAGTACTTC.

Worth noting for this clone: This CDR3 is also generated by other DNA sequences in the sample. The rearrangement links TRBV13 to TRBJ1-1; 7 bases map to TRBD1. Germline trimming cut 5 bases from V and 1 base from J; bases unmatched to any gene: 1. The germline gives CDR1 PRHDT, CDR2 FYEKMQ (reference sequence). The CDR3 consists of 13 residues. CDR3 residues: CASSRDRNTEAFF. The DNA for the CDR3 is TGTGCCAGCAGCCGGGACAGGAACACTGAAGCTTTCTTT.

The sample holds one count of this clone. V is TRBV5-4 and J is TRBJ2-1, with 10 bases that match TRBD2. Germline assignment: CDR1 SGHNT and CDR2 YYREEE (reference sequence). The junction had 5 bases not matched to a gene; V was cut back by 3 bases and J by 5 bases. The CDR3 length is 15 residues. In DNA, the CDR3 is TGTGCCAGCAGCTCCGGACTAGCGGTGAACAATGAGCAGTTCTTC. This codes for CASSSGLAVNNEQFF.